This TCR beta chain was profiled in a study of OX40 agonist ivuxolimab in advanced cancers. Study overall: Of the participants, 40% to 50% had some prior anti-PD-1, anti-PD-L1 or anti-CTLA-4 therapy, which was allowed.

Profiling relied on immunoSEQ multiplex PCR, and the TCRdb table lists in-frame clones only, not all of them. The repertoire consists of several thousand clones, with roughly 83% occurring once and the leading ten covering 28%. Concerning this clone: One end of the junction varies from germline; a read error may be responsible. Other DNA sequences of this sample code for an identical CDR3.

The TCR comes from an adult with an advanced solid tumor such as melanoma, head and neck, liver or kidney cancer. The source material was CD4+ or CD8+ T cells sorted from blood, sampled in a trial of the OX40 agonist ivuxolimab.

The CDR3 here is CASSQGPRGHQPQHF. In nucleotides, the CDR3 is TGCGCCAGCAGTCAAGGCCCCAGGGGCCATCAGCCCCAGCATTTT. The V and J genes are TRBV4-1 and TRBJ1-5; possibly TRBD1 for D (6 bases). This CDR3 has 15 amino acids. Germline V gene data show CDR1 as MGHRA and CDR2 as YSYEKL.